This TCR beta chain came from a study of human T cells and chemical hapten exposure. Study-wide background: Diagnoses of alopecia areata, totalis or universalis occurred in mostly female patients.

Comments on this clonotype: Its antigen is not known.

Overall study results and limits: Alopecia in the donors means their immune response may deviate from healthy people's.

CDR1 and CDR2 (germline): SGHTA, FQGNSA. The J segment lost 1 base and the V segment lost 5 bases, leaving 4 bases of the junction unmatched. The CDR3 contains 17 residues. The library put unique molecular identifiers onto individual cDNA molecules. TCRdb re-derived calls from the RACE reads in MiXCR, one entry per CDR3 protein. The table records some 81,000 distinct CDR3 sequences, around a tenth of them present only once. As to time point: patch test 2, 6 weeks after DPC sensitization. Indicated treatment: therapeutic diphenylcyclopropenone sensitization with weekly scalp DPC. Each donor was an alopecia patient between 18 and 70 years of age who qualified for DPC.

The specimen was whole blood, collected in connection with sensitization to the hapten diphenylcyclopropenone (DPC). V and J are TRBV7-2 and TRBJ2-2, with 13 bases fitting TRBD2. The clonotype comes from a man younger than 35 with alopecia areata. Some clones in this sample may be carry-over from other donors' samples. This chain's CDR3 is CASSARTSGGNTGELFF. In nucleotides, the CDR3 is TGTGCCAGCAGCGCGCGGACTAGCGGGGGGAACACCGGGGAGCTGTTTTTT.